The 20 T cell receptor beta chains presented below share a single source sample, sequenced in a study of T cell clonality in common variable immunodeficiency. The table came from immunoSEQ multiplex PCR; TCRdb's copy has only in-frame clones and leaves some out. Observed in the sample are about 64,000 clones, none of them singletons. Sequenced sample: peripheral blood mononuclear cells. The receptors here all came from a person aged 18 to 70 in good health.

This clone has at least ten counts. The missing CDR3 end, 3 residues past where the read stops, is filled in from the germline J gene. This same CDR3 is encoded by further DNA sequences in the sample. J is TRBJ2-7 and V is TRBV5-4, with 8 bases identical to TRBD1. Germline V gives CDR1 SGHNT, CDR2 YYREEE (reference sequence). J gave up 3 bases and V 0 bases, and 5 bases lay outside the gene matches. The CDR3 spans 15 residues. CDR3 bases read: TGTGCCAGCAGCTTGGCCGGGACAGGTTTCTACGAG. Protein product: CASSLAGTGFYE. The entire CDR3 reads CASSLAGTGFYEQYF.

This clone was seen at least ten times. The read ends 3 residues shy of where the CDR3 ends; the end is completed using the germline J gene. This chain links TRBV19 with TRBJ1-2; D perhaps matches TRBD1 (5 bases). There are 15 residues in the CDR3. Germline loops: CDR1 LNHDA, CDR2 SQIVND (reference sequence). Here the CDR3 reads CASSRGVGSLDVYTF. The CDR3 bases that were read are TGTGCCAGTAGTAGAGGGGTTGGCAGCCTCGACGTC.

Many counts were recorded for this clone. The observed sequence ends 3 residues before the CDR3 terminus, with the missing tail filled in from the germline J gene. The genes are TRBV24-1 and TRBJ1-2, with 7 bases identical to TRBD1. The CDR3 spans 15 residues. Germline V gene data show CDR1 as KGHDR and CDR2 as SFDVKD. The CDR3 DNA, read in part, is TGTGCCACCAGTGACGACACAAACAGGGGAGGCGGC. Residues: CATSDDTNRGGG. The whole CDR3 protein is CATSDDTNRGGGYTF.

This clone was picked up many times. Incomplete CDR3 DNA: TGCAGTGCTAGGTTAAGTAAACCTAACTACGAG. Its translation is CSARLSKPNYE. In full, the CDR3 is CSARLSKPNYEQYF. The chain uses TRBV20-1 and TRBJ2-7; no definite D call. The read ends 3 residues early relative to the CDR3; the germline J gene fills the gap. Germline V gene sequence: CDR1 DFQATT, CDR2 SNEGSKA (reference sequence). The V end was cut by 3 bases, the J end by 3 bases, with 15 bases between. The CDR3 runs 14 residues.

This clone appeared many times. Coverage ceases 3 residues before the CDR3 finishes, and the germline J gene fills in the end. V and J are TRBV18 and TRBJ1-3; unclear D gene. The CDR3 consists of 17 residues. Trimming pared 1 base from V and 5 bases from J, leaving 18 bases between. CDR1 KGHSH and CDR2 LQKENI come from the germline V gene. The covered CDR3 bases are TGTGCCAGCTCACCACTAACAGAGAGTAAGGAGCGAAACACC. This codes for CASSPLTESKERNT. The whole CDR3 region reads CASSPLTESKERNTIYF.

This clone has ten or more counts. The read ends 3 residues before the CDR3 terminus; that terminus is restored from the germline J gene. The J gene is TRBJ2-3, the V gene TRBV15, with 8 positions matching TRBD2. From germline, CDR1 is LNHNV and CDR2 YYDKDF (reference sequence). The CDR3 contains 16 residues. Losses at the gene ends were 4 bases for V and 2 bases for J; bases not matched to a gene: 8. The CDR3 here is CATSTLGGGTTDTQYF. CDR3 DNA (partial): TGTGCCACCAGCACATTGGGCGGGGGGACCACAGATACG.

Of note for this clone: The read ends 3 residues shy of where the CDR3 ends; the end is completed using the germline J gene. The chain recombines TRBV5-1 with TRBJ2-7; no clear D. Between the trimmed V and J ends, which lost 1 base and 3 bases, there was a span of 11 bases. The CDR3 has 14 amino acids. CDR1 is SGHRS and CDR2 is YFSETQ in the germline V gene. Partial CDR3 DNA: TGCGCCAGCAGCTTGACGGCCGGGTTCTACGAG. It specifies CASSLTAGFYE. In full, the CDR3 is CASSLTAGFYEQYF.

The sample holds many counts of this clone. The DNA ends 3 residues before the CDR3 does, and the rest of the CDR3 is filled in from the germline J gene. This rearrangement joins TRBV5-1 to TRBJ2-1, with a tentative D call TRBD2 (6 bases). The germline CDR1 and CDR2 sequences are SGHRS and YFSETQ. V shed 1 base and J shed 6 bases, with 20 bases lying between them. CDR3 length: 17 residues. This CDR3 is CASSLTMSGLGGNEQFF. The sequenced CDR3 bases are TGCGCCAGCAGCTTGACCATGAGCGGACTGGGAGGCAATGAG.

In its sample, this clone was seen many times. With the read ending 3 residues before the CDR3 end, the germline J gene is used to fill in that end. The V call is TRBV5-1, the J call TRBJ1-4; D ambiguous. In germline, CDR1 is SGHRS, CDR2 YFSETQ. The CDR3 is 11 residues long. The CDR3 loop reads CASSLEGQLFF. The CDR3 DNA, read in part, is TGCGCCAGCAGCTTGGAAGGCCAA.

This clone was seen ten or more times. The missing CDR3 end, 3 residues past where the read stops, is filled in from the germline J gene. The J gene is TRBJ1-3, the V gene TRBV29-1; 7 bases align to TRBD1. Germline V lookup: CDR1 SQVTM, CDR2 ANQGSEA. J was trimmed by 2 bases and V by 6 bases; bases with no gene match: 1. The CDR3 is 12 amino acids. The chain's CDR3 is CSVGQAGNTIYF. Incomplete CDR3 DNA: TGCAGCGTCGGACAGGCTGGAAACACC.

This clone showed up many times. From the germline J gene comes the end of the CDR3, since the read stops 3 residues before it. The chain combines TRBV7-2 with TRBJ2-3; D gene ambiguous. V lost 0 bases and J lost 4, with 5 bases in between. The CDR3 has 13 amino acids. Germline CDR1 SGHTA, CDR2 FQGNSA. The CDR3 is CASSLAASDTQYF. Incomplete CDR3 DNA: TGTGCCAGCAGCTTAGCGGCATCAGATACG.

This clone appeared many times. The read finishes 3 residues shy of the CDR3 end, and the germline J gene is used to complete it. The V and J genes are TRBV19 and TRBJ1-5; no definite D call. Trimming took off 0 bases at V and 0 bases at J, with 9 bases between the two ends. The V gene's germline CDR1 is LNHDA and CDR2 SQIVND (reference sequence). The CDR3 is 16 residues long. Partial CDR3 DNA: TGTGCCAGTAGTATAGAGGGCAGCTATAGCAATCAGCCC. As protein: CASSIEGSYSNQP. In full, the CDR3 reads CASSIEGSYSNQPQHF.

In its sample, this clone was seen many times. With the read ending 3 residues before the CDR3 end, the germline J gene is used to fill in that end. The chain recombines TRBV3-1 (or the pseudogene TRBV3-2) with TRBJ2-1; TRBD2 agrees at 11 bases. The CDR3 has 20 residues. Trimming cost V 4 bases and J 3 bases; bases outside gene matches: 17. Germline assignment: CDR1 LGHDT and CDR2 YNNKEL (reference sequence). CDR3 protein: CASSLHGTSGSIGRYNEQFF. The CDR3 DNA, read in part, is TGTGCCAGCAGCCTCCACGGGACTAGCGGCAGCATCGGCCGCTACAATGAG.

This clone was picked up a small number of times. The DNA ends 3 residues before the CDR3 does, and the rest of the CDR3 is filled in from the germline J gene. The J gene is TRBJ1-1, the V gene TRBV7-9, with a tentative D call TRBD1 (6 bases). The CDR3 spans 14 residues. V was pared by 5 bases and J by 2 bases, with 12 bases between. CDR1 and CDR2 from the germline V gene are SEHNR and FQNEAQ (reference sequence). CDR3: CASSGQTANTEAFF. The DNA read from the CDR3 is TGTGCCAGCAGCGGACAGACAGCAAACACTGAA.

With respect to this clone: The CDR3 end lies 3 residues beyond the end of the read and is filled in from the germline J gene. The chain uses TRBV7-9 and TRBJ1-4; possible D gene TRBD1, 5 bases. The CDR3 contains 14 residues. CDR1 is SEHNR and CDR2 is FQNEAQ in the germline V gene (reference sequence). V dropped 1 base and J dropped 7 bases, with 10 bases sitting between them. This chain's CDR3 is CASSLGQRGEKLFF. CDR3 DNA (partial): TGTGCCAGCAGCTTAGGGCAGAGGGGTGAAAAA.

This clone showed up many times. Read sequence stops 3 residues before the CDR3 end, and the germline J gene provides the missing end. The rearrangement joins TRBV19 to TRBJ2-7, with a tentative D call TRBD2 (6 bases). Germline CDR1 LNHDA, CDR2 SQIVND (reference sequence). V lost 3 bases and J lost 3, with 9 bases in between. There are 13 residues in the CDR3. The part of the CDR3 DNA that was read is TGTGCCAGTAGTATGGGACTGAACTACGAG. Translating it yields CASSMGLNYE. The whole CDR3 protein reads CASSMGLNYEQYF.

This clone has ten or more counts. The read gets to within 3 residues of the CDR3 end, and the germline J gene fills in the rest. The chain joins TRBV5-1 to TRBJ2-1; 12 nucleotides agree with TRBD2. V shed 4 bases, J shed 0 bases, and the junction held 8 bases outside the gene matches. The CDR3 extends over 18 amino acids. CDR1 is SGHRS and CDR2 is YFSETQ in the germline V gene. The CDR3 reads CASSILAGGLSSYNEQFF. The sequenced CDR3 bases are TGCGCCAGCAGCATCCTAGCGGGGGGGCTGAGCTCCTACAATGAG.

This clone was observed at least ten times. The read is 3 residues too short to cover the CDR3 end, so that end is filled in from the germline J gene. This sequence joins TRBV5-1 and TRBJ2-5, with 10 bases identical to TRBD1. The V segment lost 4 bases and the J segment 0 bases; nucleotides outside the gene matches: 3. The CDR3 extends over 15 amino acids. From germline, CDR1 is SGHRS and CDR2 YFSETQ. The CDR3 loop is CASSQDRGYQETQYF. CDR3 DNA, as far as it was read: TGCGCCAGCAGCCAGGACAGGGGGTACCAAGAGACC.

This clone occurred many times. This CDR3 is CASSPGTENEQYF. CDR3 DNA, as far as it was read: TGTGCCAGCAGCCCCGGGACAGAAAACGAG. This rearrangement joins TRBV7-2 to TRBJ2-7, with 7 bases that match TRBD1. The CDR3 end falls 3 residues outside the read, so it is completed with the germline J gene. CDR1 and CDR2 from the germline V gene are SGHTA and FQGNSA. This CDR3 has 13 residues. The trim removed 5 bases at V and 5 bases at J, leaving 6 bases unmatched.

This clone occurred many times. Read sequence stops 3 residues before the CDR3 end, and the germline J gene provides the missing end. This chain connects TRBV19 to TRBJ2-1; D possibly corresponds to TRBD2 (6 bases). The V gene's germline CDR1 is LNHDA and CDR2 SQIVND (reference sequence). V shed 8 bases and J shed 6 bases, with 17 bases lying between them. CDR3 length equals 14 residues. The CDR3 loop is CASGEGGAGNEQFF. CDR3 DNA, as far as it was read: TGTGCCAGTGGCGAGGGCGGGGCGGGCAATGAG.